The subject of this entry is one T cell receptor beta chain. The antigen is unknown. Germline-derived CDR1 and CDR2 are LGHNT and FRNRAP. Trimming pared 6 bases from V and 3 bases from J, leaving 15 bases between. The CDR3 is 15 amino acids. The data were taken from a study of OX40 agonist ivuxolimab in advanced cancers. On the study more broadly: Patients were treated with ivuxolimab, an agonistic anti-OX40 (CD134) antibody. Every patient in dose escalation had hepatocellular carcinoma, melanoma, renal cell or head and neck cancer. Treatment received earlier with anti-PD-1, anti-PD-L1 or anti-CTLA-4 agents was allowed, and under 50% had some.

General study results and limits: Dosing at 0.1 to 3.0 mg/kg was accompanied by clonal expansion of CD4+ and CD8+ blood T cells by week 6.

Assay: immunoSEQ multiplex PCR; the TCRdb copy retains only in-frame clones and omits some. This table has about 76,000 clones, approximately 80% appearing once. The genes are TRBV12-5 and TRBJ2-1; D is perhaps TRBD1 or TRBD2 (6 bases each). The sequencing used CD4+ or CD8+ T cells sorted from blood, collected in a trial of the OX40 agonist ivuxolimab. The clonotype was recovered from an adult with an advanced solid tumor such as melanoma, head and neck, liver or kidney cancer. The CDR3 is CASGPDGGLYNEQFF. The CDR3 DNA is TGTGCTAGTGGGCCTGATGGGGGGCTCTACAATGAGCAGTTCTTC.